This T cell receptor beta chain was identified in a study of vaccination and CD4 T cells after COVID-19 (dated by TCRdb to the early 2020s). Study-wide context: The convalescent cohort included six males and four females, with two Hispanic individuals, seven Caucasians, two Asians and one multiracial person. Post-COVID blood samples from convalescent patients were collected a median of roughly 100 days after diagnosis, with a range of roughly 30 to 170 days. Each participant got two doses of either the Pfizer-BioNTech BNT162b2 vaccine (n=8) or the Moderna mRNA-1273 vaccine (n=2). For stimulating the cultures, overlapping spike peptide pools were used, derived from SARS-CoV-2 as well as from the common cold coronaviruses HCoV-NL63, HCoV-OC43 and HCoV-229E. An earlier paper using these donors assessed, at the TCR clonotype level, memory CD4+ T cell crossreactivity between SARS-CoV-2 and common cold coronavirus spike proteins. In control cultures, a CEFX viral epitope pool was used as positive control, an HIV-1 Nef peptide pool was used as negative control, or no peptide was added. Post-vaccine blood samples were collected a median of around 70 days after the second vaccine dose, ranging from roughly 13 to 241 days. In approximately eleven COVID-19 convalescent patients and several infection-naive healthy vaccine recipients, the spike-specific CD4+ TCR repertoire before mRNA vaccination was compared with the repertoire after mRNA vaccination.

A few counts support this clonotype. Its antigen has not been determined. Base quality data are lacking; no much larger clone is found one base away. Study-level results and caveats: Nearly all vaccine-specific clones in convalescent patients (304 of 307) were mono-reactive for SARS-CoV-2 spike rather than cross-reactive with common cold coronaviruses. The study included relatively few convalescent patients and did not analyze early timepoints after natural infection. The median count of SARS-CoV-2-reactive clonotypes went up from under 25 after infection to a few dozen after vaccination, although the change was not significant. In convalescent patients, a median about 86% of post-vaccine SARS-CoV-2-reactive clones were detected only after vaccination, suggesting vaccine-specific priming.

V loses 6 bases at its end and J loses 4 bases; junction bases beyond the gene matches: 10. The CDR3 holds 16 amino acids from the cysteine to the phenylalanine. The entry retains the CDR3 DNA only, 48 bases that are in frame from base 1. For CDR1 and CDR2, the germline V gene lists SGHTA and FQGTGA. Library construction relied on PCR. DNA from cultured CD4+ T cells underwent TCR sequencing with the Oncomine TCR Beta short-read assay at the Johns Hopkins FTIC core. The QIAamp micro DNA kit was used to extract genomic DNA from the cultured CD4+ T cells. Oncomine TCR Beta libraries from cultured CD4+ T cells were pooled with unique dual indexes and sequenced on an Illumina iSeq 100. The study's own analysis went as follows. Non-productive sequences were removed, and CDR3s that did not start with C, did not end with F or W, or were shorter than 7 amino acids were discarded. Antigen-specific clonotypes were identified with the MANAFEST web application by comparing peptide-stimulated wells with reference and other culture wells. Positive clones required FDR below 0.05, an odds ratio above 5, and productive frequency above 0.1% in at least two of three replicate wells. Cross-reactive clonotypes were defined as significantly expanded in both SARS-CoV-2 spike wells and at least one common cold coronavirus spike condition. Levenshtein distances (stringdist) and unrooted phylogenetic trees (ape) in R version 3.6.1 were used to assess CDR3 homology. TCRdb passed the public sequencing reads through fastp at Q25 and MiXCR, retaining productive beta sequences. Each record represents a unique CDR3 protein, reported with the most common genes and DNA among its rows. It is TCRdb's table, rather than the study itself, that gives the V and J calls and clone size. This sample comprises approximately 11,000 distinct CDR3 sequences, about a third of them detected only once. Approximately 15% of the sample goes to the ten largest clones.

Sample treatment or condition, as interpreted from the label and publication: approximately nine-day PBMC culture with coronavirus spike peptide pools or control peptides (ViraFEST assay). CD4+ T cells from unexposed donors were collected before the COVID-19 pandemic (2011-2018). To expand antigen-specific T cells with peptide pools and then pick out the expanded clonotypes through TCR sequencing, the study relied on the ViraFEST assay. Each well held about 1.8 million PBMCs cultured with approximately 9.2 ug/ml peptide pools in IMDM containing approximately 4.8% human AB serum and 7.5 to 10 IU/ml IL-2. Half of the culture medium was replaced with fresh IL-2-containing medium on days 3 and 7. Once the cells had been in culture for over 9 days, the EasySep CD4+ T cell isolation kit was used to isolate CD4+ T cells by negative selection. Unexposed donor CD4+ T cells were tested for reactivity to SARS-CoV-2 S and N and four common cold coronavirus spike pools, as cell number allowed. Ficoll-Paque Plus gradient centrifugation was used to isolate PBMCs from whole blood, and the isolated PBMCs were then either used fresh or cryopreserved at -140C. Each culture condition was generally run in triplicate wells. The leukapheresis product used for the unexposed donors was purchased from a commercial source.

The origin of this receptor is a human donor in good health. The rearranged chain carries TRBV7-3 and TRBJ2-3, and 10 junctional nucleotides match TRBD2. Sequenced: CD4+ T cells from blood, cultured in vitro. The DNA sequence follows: TGTGCCAGCAGGGATGGAAGCGGGAGGGCGGCAGATACGCAGTATTTT. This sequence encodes CASRDGSGRAADTQYF.